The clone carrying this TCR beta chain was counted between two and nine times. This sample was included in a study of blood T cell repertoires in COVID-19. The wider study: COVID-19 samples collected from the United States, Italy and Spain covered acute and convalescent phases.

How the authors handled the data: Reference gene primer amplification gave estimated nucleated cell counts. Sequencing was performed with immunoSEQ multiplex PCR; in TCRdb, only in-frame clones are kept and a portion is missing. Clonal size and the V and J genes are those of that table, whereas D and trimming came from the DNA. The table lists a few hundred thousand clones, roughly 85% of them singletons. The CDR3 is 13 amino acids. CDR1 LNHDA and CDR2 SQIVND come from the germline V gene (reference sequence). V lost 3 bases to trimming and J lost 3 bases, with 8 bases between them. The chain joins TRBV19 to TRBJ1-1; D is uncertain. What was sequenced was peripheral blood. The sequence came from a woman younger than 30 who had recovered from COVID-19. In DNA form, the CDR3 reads TGTGCCAGTAGTATGGCGGGTCACACTGAAGCTTTCTTT. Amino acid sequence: CASSMAGHTEAFF.